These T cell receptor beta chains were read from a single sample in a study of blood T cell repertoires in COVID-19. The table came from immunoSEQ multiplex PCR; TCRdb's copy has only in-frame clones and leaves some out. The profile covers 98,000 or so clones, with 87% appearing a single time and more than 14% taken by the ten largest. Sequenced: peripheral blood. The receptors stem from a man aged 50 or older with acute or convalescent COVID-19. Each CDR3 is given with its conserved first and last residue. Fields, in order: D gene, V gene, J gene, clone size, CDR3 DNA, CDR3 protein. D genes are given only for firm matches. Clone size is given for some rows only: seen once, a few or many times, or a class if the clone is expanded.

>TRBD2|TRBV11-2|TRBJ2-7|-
TGTGCCAGCAGTCCTAGCGGCTACTACGAGCAGTACTTC
CASSPSGYYEQYF
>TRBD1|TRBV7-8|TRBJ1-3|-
TGTGCCAGCAGCTTACTGGGACAGGGGCTTGGAAACACCATATATTTT
CASSLLGQGLGNTIYF
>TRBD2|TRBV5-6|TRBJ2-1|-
TGTGCCAGCAGCTTCCGGAGCGGGAGGGTGGACTACAATGAGCAGTTCTTC
CASSFRSGRVDYNEQFF
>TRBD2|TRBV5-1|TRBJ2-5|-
TGCGCCAGCAGCCCGGGACTAGCGGGAAGGGGCCAAGAGACCCAGTACTTC
CASSPGLAGRGQETQYF
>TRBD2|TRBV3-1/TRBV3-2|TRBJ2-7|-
TGTGCCAGCAGTCTGACTAGCGGGGTGCCCTACGAGCAGTACTTC
CASSLTSGVPYEQYF
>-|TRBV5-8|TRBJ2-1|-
TGTGCCAGCAGGCGCGGCCTACAGGGAGGGAGCAATGAGCAGTTCTTC
CASRRGLQGGSNEQFF
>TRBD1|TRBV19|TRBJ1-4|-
TGTGCCAGTAGTTCGGGGGCGACAGGGGGACTGTTTTTT
CASSSGATGGLFF
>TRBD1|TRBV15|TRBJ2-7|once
TGTGCCACCAGCAGAGTCGGGGGACAGGACGCCTACGAGCAGTACTTC
CATSRVGGQDAYEQYF
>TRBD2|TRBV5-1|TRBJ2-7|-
TGCGCCAGCAGCTTGGGGGCTAGCGGGAAAAACTACGAGCAGTACTTC
CASSLGASGKNYEQYF
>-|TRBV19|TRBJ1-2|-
TGTGCCAGCCGTTCTAAAAATGGGGGGAACTATGGCTACACCTTC
CASRSKNGGNYGYTF
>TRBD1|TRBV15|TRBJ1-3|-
TGTGCCACCGCGACAGGGAGAAAAACTGGAAACACCATATATTTT
CATATGRKTGNTIYF
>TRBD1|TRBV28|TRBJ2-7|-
TGTGCCAGCAGTCTGCCTATGGGGACAGGCCACCGCGAGCAGTACTTC
CASSLPMGTGHREQYF
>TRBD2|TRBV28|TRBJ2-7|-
TGTGCCAGCAGACCCCCTTTGACGGGGGGATACGAGCAGTACTTC
CASRPPLTGGYEQYF
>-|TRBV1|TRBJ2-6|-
TGCACCAGCAGCCGAACAGGGGGCGCTCCTGGGGCCAACGTCCTGACTTTC
CTSSRTGGAPGANVLTF
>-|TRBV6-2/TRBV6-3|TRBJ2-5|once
TGTGCCAGCAGCCCGTTCATGGGAGCCCAAGAGACCCAGTACTTC
CASSPFMGAQETQYF
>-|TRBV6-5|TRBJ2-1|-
TGTGCCAGCAGTTACTCCTGGGCATCCTACAATGAGCAGTTCTTC
CASSYSWASYNEQFF
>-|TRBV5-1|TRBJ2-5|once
TGCGCCAGCAGCTTGGATAGCGGAGGCGGAAAGACCCAGTACTTC
CASSLDSGGGKTQYF
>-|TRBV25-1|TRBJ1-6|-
TGTGCCAGCACCCCCAGGGATCATTCACCCCTCCACTTT
CASTPRDHSPLHF
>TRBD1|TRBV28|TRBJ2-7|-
TGTGCCAGCAGCCCAAGACAGGGGGTGACCGAGCAGTACTTC
CASSPRQGVTEQYF
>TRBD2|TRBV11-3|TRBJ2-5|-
TGTGCCAGCAGCTGGCCCTTCGGGGGGGACGGAGAGACCCAGTACTTC
CASSWPFGGDGETQYF
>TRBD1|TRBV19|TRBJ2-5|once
TGTGCCAGTAGTGCTGGGGGGGGACAGGGGTGGAAGACCCAGTACTTC
CASSAGGGQGWKTQYF
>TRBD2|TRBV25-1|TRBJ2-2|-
TGTGCCAGCAGTGAGGGACTAGGGAACACCGGGGAGCTGTTTTTT
CASSEGLGNTGELFF
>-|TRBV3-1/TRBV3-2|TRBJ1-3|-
TGTGCCAGCAGCCCCACAGGCATCTCTGGAAACACCATATATTTT
CASSPTGISGNTIYF
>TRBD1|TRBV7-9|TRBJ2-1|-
TGTGCCAGCAGCTCATACGGGACAGGGGTCAACAATGAGCAGTTCTTC
CASSSYGTGVNNEQFF
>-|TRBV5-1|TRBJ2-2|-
TGCGCCAGCAGCTTTGGAGGGCCGAACACCGGGGAGCTGTTTTTT
CASSFGGPNTGELFF
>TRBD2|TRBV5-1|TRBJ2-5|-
TGCGCCAGCAGCCTGCCCAGCGGGAGGGAGACCCAGTACTTC
CASSLPSGRETQYF
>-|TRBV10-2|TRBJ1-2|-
TGCGCCAGCAGTGCAAATACAGGGCACTATGGCTACACCTTC
CASSANTGHYGYTF
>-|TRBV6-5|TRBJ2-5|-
TGTGCCAGCAGCCTTGATAACGGGGGGACCCAGTACTTC
CASSLDNGGTQYF
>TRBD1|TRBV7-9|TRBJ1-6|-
TGTTCCGACAGGGATTCACCCCTCCACTTT
CSDRDSPLHF
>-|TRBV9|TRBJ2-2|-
TGTGCCAGCAAGGGAGGCTCTAACACCGGGGAGCTGTTTTTT
CASKGGSNTGELFF
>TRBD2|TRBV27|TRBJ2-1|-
TGTGCCAGCAGAGCCGGGACTAGCGGGAGGGCAGGAAATGAGCAGTTCTTC
CASRAGTSGRAGNEQFF
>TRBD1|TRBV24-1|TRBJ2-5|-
TGTGCCACCAGTGATGGGACAGGGGGCCAGACCCAGTACTTC
CATSDGTGGQTQYF
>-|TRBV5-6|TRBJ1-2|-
TGTGCCAGCAGCCTCCCCCACTATGGCTACACCTTC
CASSLPHYGYTF
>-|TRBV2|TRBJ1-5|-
TGTGCCAGCAGTGGTGCAGGGAGGCGTCAGCCCCAGCATTTT
CASSGAGRRQPQHF
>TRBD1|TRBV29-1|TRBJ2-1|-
TGCAGCGTTGATAATTACCCCGACAGGGGCAATGAGCAGTTCTTC
CSVDNYPDRGNEQFF
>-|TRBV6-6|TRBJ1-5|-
TGTGCCAGCAGTTACAGCCGGGGCAATCAGCCCCAGCATTTT
CASSYSRGNQPQHF
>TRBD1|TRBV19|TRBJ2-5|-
TGTGCCAGTAGGAACAGGGGGCCTCGGGAGACCCAGTACTTC
CASRNRGPRETQYF
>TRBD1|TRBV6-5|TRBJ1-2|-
TGTGCCAGCAAGCGCGGGCGACAGGGGAACTATGGCTACACCTTC
CASKRGRQGNYGYTF
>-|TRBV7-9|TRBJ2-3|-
TGTGCCAGCAGCCCAGGGGCAGCGGCAGATACGCAGTATTTT
CASSPGAAADTQYF
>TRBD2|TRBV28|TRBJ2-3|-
TGTGCCAGCAGTTTCCCACTAGCGGGAGAGGGGACAGATACGCAGTATTTT
CASSFPLAGEGTDTQYF
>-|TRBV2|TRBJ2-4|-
TGTGCCAGCAGTGCGGACAGCCAATGGAACATTCAGTACTTC
CASSADSQWNIQYF